This T cell receptor beta chain was recorded in a study of cytomegalovirus exposure and HLA in healthy donors. Primers: 60 Vbeta forward and 13 Jbeta reverse. The assay was immunoSEQ multiplex PCR, and TCRdb's table has in-frame clones only and misses some. In the table there are some 30,000 clones, 80% to 90% of which are singletons. The CDR3 contains 13 residues. Looked up from germline, CDR1 is SGHRS and CDR2 is YFSETQ. V trimming: 3 bases; J trimming: 7 bases; junction bases outside the gene matches: 5. The receptor comes from a woman aged 18-29 years in good health and CMV-seronegative. The chain carries TRBV5-1 and TRBJ1-2; 8 nucleotides agree with TRBD1. The sequencing sample was made of PBMCs. The CDR3 is CASSSGGLRGYTF. The CDR3 bases are TGCGCCAGCAGCTCAGGGGGCCTTCGTGGCTACACCTTC.